This is a list of T cell receptor beta chains from one sample in a study of post-analysis software for immune sequencing data. TCRdb ran MiXCR on the PCR reads and lists one entry per CDR3 protein. The data show fewer than 850,000 distinct CDR3 sequences, with just under 30% seen just once and approximately 0.55% held by the top ten. Sequencing input: blood. The receptors here all came from a girl aged 5-17 years with multiple sclerosis. CDR3s leave out the opening cysteine and the closing phenylalanine or tryptophan. A D gene is named only where the DNA matches it firmly. Only part of the rows carry a size: once, few, many, or a class if the clone is expanded.

V gene: TRBV29-1
J gene: TRBJ2-6
D gene: TRBD2
clone size: NA
CDR3 protein: SVLPRGRAKFSGANVLT

V gene: TRBV7-6
J gene: TRBJ1-2
D gene: NA
clone size: many
CDR3 protein: ASSPQPRDDSFGYT

V gene: TRBV11-1
J gene: TRBJ2-1
D gene: NA
clone size: NA
CDR3 protein: ASSLRRVRNEQF

V gene: TRBV27
J gene: TRBJ1-4
D gene: TRBD1
clone size: NA
CDR3 protein: ASSARQGGLF

V gene: TRBV5-1
J gene: NA
D gene: NA
clone size: NA
CDR3 protein: ASSLGSSINEQY

V gene: TRBV15
J gene: TRBJ2-1
D gene: NA
clone size: NA
CDR3 protein: ATQTGRSYNEQF

V gene: TRBV3-1
J gene: TRBJ2-1
D gene: NA
clone size: NA
CDR3 protein: ASSHRMEGGNEQF

V gene: TRBV7-2
J gene: TRBJ2-5
D gene: NA
clone size: few
CDR3 protein: ASSPSVGYQETQY

V gene: TRBV4-1
J gene: TRBJ1-1
D gene: NA
clone size: NA
CDR3 protein: ASSQEGRVEANTEAF

V gene: TRBV29-1
J gene: TRBJ1-1
D gene: NA
clone size: NA
CDR3 protein: SVAREYTEAF

V gene: TRBV5-1
J gene: TRBJ2-1
D gene: TRBD2
clone size: NA
CDR3 protein: ASSSGLAGGSFPYNEQF

V gene: TRBV7-9
J gene: TRBJ2-5
D gene: NA
clone size: NA
CDR3 protein: ASMRSAVWETQY

V gene: TRBV6-2/TRBV6-3
J gene: TRBJ1-2
D gene: NA
clone size: few
CDR3 protein: ASTDAGNYGYT

V gene: TRBV28
J gene: TRBJ2-2
D gene: TRBD1
clone size: NA
CDR3 protein: ASGQGGISGELF

V gene: TRBV27
J gene: TRBJ2-5
D gene: TRBD2
clone size: few
CDR3 protein: ASSSQKFETSPEETQY

V gene: TRBV6-5
J gene: TRBJ2-3
D gene: NA
clone size: few
CDR3 protein: ASSYLGGLGTDTQY

V gene: TRBV12-3/TRBV12-4
J gene: TRBJ2-2
D gene: TRBD1
clone size: few
CDR3 protein: ASDRVRTGELF